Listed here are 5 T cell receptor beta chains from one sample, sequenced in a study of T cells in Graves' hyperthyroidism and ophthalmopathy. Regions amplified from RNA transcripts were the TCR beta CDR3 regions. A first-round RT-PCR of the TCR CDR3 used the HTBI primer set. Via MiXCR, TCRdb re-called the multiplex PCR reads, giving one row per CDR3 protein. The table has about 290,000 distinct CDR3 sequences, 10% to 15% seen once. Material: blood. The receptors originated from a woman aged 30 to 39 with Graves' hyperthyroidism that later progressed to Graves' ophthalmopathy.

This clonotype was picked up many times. The CDR3 protein is CAWNFDLSYEQYF. The DNA for the CDR3 is TGTGCCTGGAATTTTGATCTTTCCTACGAGCAGTACTTC. This rearrangement joins TRBV30 to TRBJ2-7; D is unclear. The CDR3 runs to 13 residues. V dropped 4 bases and J dropped 1 base, with 11 bases sitting between them. Germline CDR1 GTSNPN, CDR2 SVGIG (reference sequence).

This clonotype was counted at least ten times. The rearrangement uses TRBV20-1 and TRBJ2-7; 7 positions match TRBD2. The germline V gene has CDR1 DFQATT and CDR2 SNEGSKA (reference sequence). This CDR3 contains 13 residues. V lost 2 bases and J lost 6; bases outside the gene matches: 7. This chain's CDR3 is CSARREVSFEQYF. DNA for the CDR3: TGCAGTGCTAGACGGGAGGTTAGCTTCGAGCAGTACTTC.

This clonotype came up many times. DNA for the CDR3: TGTGCCAGCAGTGAGACAGGGACTCGTACTGAAGCTTTCTTT. Amino acids: CASSETGTRTEAFF. The gene calls are TRBV2 and TRBJ1-1; 7 bases are shared with TRBD1. After removal of 3 bases from V and 5 bases from J, the junction contained 6 bases not matched to a gene. Germline CDR1 is SNHLY and CDR2 is FYNNEI. CDR3 length equals 14 residues.

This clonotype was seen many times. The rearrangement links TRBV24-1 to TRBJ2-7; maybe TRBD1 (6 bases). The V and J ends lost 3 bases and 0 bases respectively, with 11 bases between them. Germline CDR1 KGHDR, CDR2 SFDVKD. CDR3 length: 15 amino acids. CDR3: CATSDHRDTSYEQYF. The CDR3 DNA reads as TGTGCCACCAGTGATCACCGGGACACCTCCTACGAGCAGTACTTC.

CDR3 amino acids: CASSVALGYEQYF. The CDR3 coding sequence is TGTGCCAGCAGCGTAGCTCTAGGGTACGAGCAGTACTTC. V and J are TRBV9 and TRBJ2-7; D remains ambiguous. The V end was cut by 0 bases, the J end by 4 bases, with 8 bases between. Germline CDR1 reads SGDLS; CDR2 reads YYNGEE. There are 13 residues in the CDR3.